This TCR beta chain came from a study of blood T cell repertoires in COVID-19. Here immunoSEQ multiplex PCR was the method, and the copy in TCRdb shows in-frame clones only, minus some. The data show roughly 70,000 clones, 80% seen once. The CDR3 is made up of 13 amino acids. Germline-derived CDR1 and CDR2 are PRHDT and FYEKMQ (reference sequence). V lost 5 bases to trimming and J lost 1 base, with 9 bases between them. Sequenced material: peripheral blood. This TCR was sampled from a man in his sixties or seventies who had recovered from COVID-19. The V call is TRBV13, the J call TRBJ2-7, with D perhaps TRBD1 (6 bases). The CDR3 DNA reads as TGTGCCAGCAGCCATGACAGGTCCTACGAGCAGTACTTC. This encodes CASSHDRSYEQYF.